These T cell receptor beta chains were read from a single sample in a study of blood T cell repertoires in COVID-19. Sequencing used immunoSEQ multiplex PCR; TCRdb keeps in-frame clones, though not all of them. Here the sample spans some 200,000 clones, approximately 87% being singletons. The sequenced sample consisted of PBMCs or T cells enriched from blood (not recorded which). These receptors came from a woman aged 50 to 65 in a cohort exposed to, infected with or recovered from COVID-19 (not recorded which). Each CDR3 is given with its conserved first and last residue. D genes are given only for firm matches. Not every row has a clone size; where given, it reads once, few, many or a size class.

D gene	clone size	J gene	V gene	CDR3 protein	CDR3 DNA
TRBD2	NA	TRBJ2-1	TRBV20-1	CSASALAVLSSYNEQFF	TGCAGTGCTAGTGCTCTAGCGGTCCTGAGCTCCTACAATGAGCAGTTCTTC
TRBD1	NA	TRBJ1-2	TRBV28	CASSLSQGAGVGTF	TGTGCCAGCAGTTTATCCCAGGGGGCGGGAGTGGGAACCTTC
TRBD1	NA	TRBJ1-2	TRBV7-3	CASSPRQGTGGGYTF	TGTGCCAGCAGCCCCAGACAGGGTACCGGGGGTGGCTACACCTTC
TRBD1	NA	TRBJ2-1	TRBV5-4	CASSLATGGNEQFF	TGTGCCAGCAGCTTAGCGACAGGGGGTAATGAGCAGTTCTTC
NA	NA	TRBJ1-3	TRBV20-1	CSASQRRDSGNTIYF	TGCAGTGCTAGTCAGCGACGGGACTCTGGAAACACCATATATTTT
NA	NA	TRBJ1-5	TRBV6-9	CASCAALANQPQHF	TGTGCCAGCTGTGCGGCCTTAGCAAATCAGCCCCAGCATTTT
NA	NA	TRBJ1-2	TRBV28	CASRFELYGYTF	TGTGCCAGCAGGTTTGAACTCTATGGCTACACCTTC
NA	NA	TRBJ2-5	TRBV5-4	CASSPGGRGETQYF	TGTGCCAGCAGCCCGGGGGGCCGGGGGGAGACCCAGTACTTC
NA	NA	TRBJ1-6	TRBV29-1	CSVEEAPGSPLHF	TGCAGCGTTGAGGAGGCCCCGGGGTCACCCCTCCACTTT
TRBD1	NA	TRBJ1-1	TRBV9	CASSDRSYPGQRFTEAFF	TGTGCCAGCAGCGACCGCTCTTATCCGGGACAGAGGTTCACTGAAGCTTTCTTT
NA	NA	TRBJ2-1	TRBV19	CASSINLRYNEQFF	TGTGCCAGTAGTATAAATCTCAGGTACAATGAGCAGTTCTTC
TRBD2	many	TRBJ2-7	TRBV7-6	CASRREVESYEQYF	TGTGCCAGCAGACGGGAGGTTGAGTCCTACGAGCAGTACTTC
NA	once	TRBJ1-6	TRBV7-2	CASSSSRGYNSPLHF	TGTGCCAGCAGCTCCTCCCGGGGATATAATTCACCCCTCCACTTT
NA	NA	TRBJ2-2	TRBV6-4	CASSDSGSDTGELFF	TGTGCCAGCAGTGACTCCGGGTCCGACACCGGGGAGCTGTTTTTT
NA	NA	TRBJ1-1	TRBV2	CATHRDAEAFF	TGTGCCACACACAGGGACGCTGAAGCTTTCTTT
TRBD1	NA	TRBJ1-1	TRBV6-5	CASSSTGSEMAFF	TGTGCCAGCAGTTCGACAGGGTCGGAAATGGCTTTCTTT